Listed below are T cell receptor beta chains from one sample, sequenced in a study of T cell responses to AZD1222 COVID-19 vaccine. Assay: immunoSEQ multiplex PCR; the TCRdb copy retains only in-frame clones and omits some. The sample contains around 100,000 clones, around 87% of which appear only once. The source was peripheral blood, collected on day 0 of AZD1222 vaccination. The receptor source for this set is an adult in good health. Each CDR3 is given with its conserved first and last residue. D genes are given only for firm matches. Some rows have no size entry. The others give once, few or many, or a class for an expanded clone.

J | size | V | D | DNA | CDR3
TRBJ1-1 | - | TRBV6-5 | - | TGTGCCACCTTCCGTGCGGCTGACACTGAAGCTTTCTTT | CATFRAADTEAFF
TRBJ2-3 | - | TRBV6-4 | TRBD1 | TGTGCCAGCAGTATGACAGGGGAAGGCACAGATACGCAGTATTTT | CASSMTGEGTDTQYF
TRBJ2-7 | - | TRBV6-5 | - | TGTGCCAGCAGTTACGGCGGGTGGGCCTACGAGCAGTACTTC | CASSYGGWAYEQYF
TRBJ1-6 | - | TRBV11-2 | - | TGTGCCAGCAGCCCGGGTATGTTCGAGGAAAGGCTCCACTTT | CASSPGMFEERLHF
TRBJ1-1 | - | TRBV27 | - | TGTGCCAGCAGTTTGACAGTTAACACTGAAGCTTTCTTT | CASSLTVNTEAFF
TRBJ1-1 | once | TRBV7-9 | - | TGTGCCAGCAGCTTAGACAGGGTTCAGGAAGCTTTCTTT | CASSLDRVQEAFF
TRBJ1-2 | - | TRBV2 | - | TGTGCCAGCAGTGGGGACCTCTATGGCTACACCTTC | CASSGDLYGYTF
TRBJ1-1 | - | TRBV19 | - | TGTGCCACCACACAGAACACTGAAGCTTTCTTT | CATTQNTEAFF
TRBJ1-5 | - | TRBV6-5 | TRBD1 | TGTGCCAGCAGTTACTCGTCAGGGGGCAGCAATCAGCCCCAGCATTTT | CASSYSSGGSNQPQHF
TRBJ1-4 | - | TRBV18 | TRBD1 | TGTGCCAGCTCACCCAGGGGGGTCCGTGAAAAACTGTTTTTT | CASSPRGVREKLFF
TRBJ1-2 | - | TRBV5-4 | TRBD1 | TGTGCCAGCAGGCCAGGGGGGGCGGCTGGCTACACCTTC | CASRPGGAAGYTF
TRBJ1-2 | - | TRBV20-1 | - | TGCAGTGCTAGACAGGGTCATGGCTACACCTTC | CSARQGHGYTF
TRBJ1-5 | - | TRBV6-5 | - | TGTGCCAGCAGTTACGGGCCCAGCAATCAGCCCCAGCATTTT | CASSYGPSNQPQHF
TRBJ1-2 | - | TRBV6-4 | - | TGTGCCAGCAGTCCGGAGAACCAAATGGGGTATGGCTACACCTTC | CASSPENQMGYGYTF
TRBJ2-3 | - | TRBV5-1 | TRBD1 | TGCGCCAGCAGCCCCGAGGGACAGGGCACAGATACGCAGTATTTT | CASSPEGQGTDTQYF